This record concerns one TCR beta chain sequence. Antigen specificity is unknown. The method was immunoSEQ multiplex PCR; TCRdb's version includes in-frame clones alone and lacks a portion of them. Of 2,000 to 2,500 clones in the sample, 72% are singletons; the top ten hold 13%. This specimen belongs to a study of CD39 and CD103 CD8 tumor-infiltrating T cells. Trimming removed 5 bases from V and 5 bases from J; junction bases left unmatched: 10. The CDR3 is made up of 16 amino acids. Germline CDR1 reads SGHAT; CDR2 reads FQNNGV. Study-wide results and limits: Blood and uninvolved lymph node rarely held DP TIL clonotypes.

Source material: CD39- CD103- CD8+ T cells sorted from the tumor. Stated subset: CD103-CD39- double-negative CD45RA- CD8 T cells. This sequence joins TRBV11-2 and TRBJ2-1; TRBD2 aligns across 9 bases. The receptor comes from a human donor with head and neck squamous cell carcinoma. The CDR3 reads CASSAPLAGNDNEQFF. The CDR3, as DNA: TGTGCCAGCAGCGCCCCGCTAGCGGGGAATGACAATGAGCAGTTCTTC.